The present entry profiles one T cell receptor beta chain with its context. No antigen is known for it. The sample originates from a study of early stage breast cancer tumors. Study-level information: Among roughly 12 ER+/PR+/HER2- tumors, eight were ductal, four lobular.

Sequencing was performed with immunoSEQ multiplex PCR; in TCRdb, only in-frame clones are kept and a portion is missing. This sample has about 72,000 clones, with 65% to 85% found just once. Overall study findings and caveats: Tumor and normal breast were distinguished via blood comparison in most of the 16 patients.

The V and J ends lost 6 bases and 8 bases, in that order; junction bases with no gene match: 10. This CDR3 spans 15 amino acids. The V gene's germline CDR1 is SGDLS and CDR2 YYNGEE. This clonotype originated in a person between 60 and 69 years old with breast cancer. Sample: blood. The J gene is TRBJ2-1, the V gene TRBV9, with 11 bases aligning to TRBD2. CDR3 bases: TGTGCCAGCACCGCCCTTAGCGGGAGGGGAGATGAGCAGTTCTTC. Its translation is CASTALSGRGDEQFF.